The clone carrying this T cell receptor (beta chain) was seen repeatedly, ten times or more. Unique molecular identifiers were incorporated when the TCRbeta library was constructed. In TCRdb, the PCR reads were re-called with MiXCR into one record per CDR3 protein. This table has around 600,000 distinct CDR3 sequences, approximately 15% appearing once. The sample originates from a study of T-cell reconstitution after alpha-beta-depleted transplantation in children. V lost 3 bases, J lost 7 bases, and 21 bases lay in between. The CDR3 sequence is 16 residues long. The germline gives CDR1 DFQATT, CDR2 SNEGSKA (reference sequence).

The source is a human donor who donated a stem cell graft to a child with acute myeloid leukemia. This sample comprised PBMCs from the stem cell graft donor, obtained from the stem cell graft. The J gene is TRBJ1-4, the V gene TRBV20-1, with D maybe TRBD1 (6 bases). CDR3 in DNA: TGCAGTGCTAGGCCCTCCTACAGGGCGGAAAGTGAAAAACTGTTTTTT. Protein product: CSARPSYRAESEKLFF.